Listed below are T cell receptor beta chains from one sample, sequenced in a study of T cell responses to AZD1222 COVID-19 vaccine. TCRdb's copy holds only in-frame clones and misses some; the assay was immunoSEQ multiplex PCR. The profile shows about 100,000 clones, 80% to 95% of them singletons. The specimen was peripheral blood, collected on day 0 of AZD1222 vaccination. The receptors were sampled from an adult in good health. Both conserved end residues are part of each CDR3. D genes are given only for firm matches. Expanded clones are given a class, and other clones once, few, many or no size at all.

V,D,J,size,CDR3,DNA
TRBV7-8,.,TRBJ2-7,once,CASSPQGSTSYEQYF,TGTGCCAGCAGCCCACAAGGCAGCACCTCCTACGAGCAGTACTTC
TRBV27,.,TRBJ1-2,.,CASIIRIGYTF,TGTGCCAGCATAATTAGAATAGGGTACACCTTC
TRBV19,.,TRBJ1-1,.,CASSIPGYTEAFF,TGTGCCAGTAGTATCCCAGGATACACTGAAGCTTTCTTT
TRBV2,.,TRBJ1-5,.,CASKSLGSNQPQHF,TGTGCCAGCAAATCCTTGGGGAGCAATCAGCCCCAGCATTTT
TRBV5-1,.,TRBJ2-1,.,CASSLAPGYEQFF,TGCGCCAGCAGCTTAGCCCCGGGCTATGAGCAGTTCTTC
TRBV5-4,.,TRBJ1-3,.,CASSSGPGGQGNGNTIYF,TGTGCCAGCAGCTCTGGCCCGGGTGGGCAGGGGAATGGAAACACCATATATTTT
TRBV18,TRBD1,TRBJ1-2,.,CASSPGQAQGDGYTF,TGTGCCAGCTCACCGGGACAGGCCCAGGGGGATGGCTACACCTTC
TRBV3-1/TRBV3-2,.,TRBJ1-6,once,CASSQDRGYSPLHF,TGTGCCAGCAGCCAAGATCGGGGGTATTCACCCCTCCACTTT
TRBV27,TRBD1,TRBJ1-2,.,CASSSGTGNSGYTF,TGTGCCAGCAGTTCCGGGACAGGGAACTCTGGCTACACCTTC
TRBV6-4,TRBD1,TRBJ1-5,.,CASSDAKGQGPNQPQHF,TGTGCCAGCAGTGACGCAAAGGGACAGGGGCCTAATCAGCCCCAGCATTTT
TRBV28,.,TRBJ1-6,.,CASSQTKSSYNSPLHF,TGTGCCAGCAGCCAAACAAAGAGCTCCTATAATTCACCCCTCCACTTT